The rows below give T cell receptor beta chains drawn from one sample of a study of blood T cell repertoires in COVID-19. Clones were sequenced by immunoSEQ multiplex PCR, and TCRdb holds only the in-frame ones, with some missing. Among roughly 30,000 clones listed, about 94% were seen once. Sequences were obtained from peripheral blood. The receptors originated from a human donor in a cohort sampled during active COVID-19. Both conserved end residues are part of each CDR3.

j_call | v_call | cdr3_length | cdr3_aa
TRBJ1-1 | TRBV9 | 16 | CASSLRRQPLNTEAFF
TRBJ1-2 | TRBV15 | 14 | CATSRQRDRDGYTF
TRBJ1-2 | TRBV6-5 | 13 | CASSFGAGYGYTF
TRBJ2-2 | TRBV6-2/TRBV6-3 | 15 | CASSYVPGGTGELFF
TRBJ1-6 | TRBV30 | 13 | CAWSFRQGTPLHF
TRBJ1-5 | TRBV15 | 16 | CATSTVQGWGNQPQHF
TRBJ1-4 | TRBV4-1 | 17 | CASSPKANQATNEKLFF
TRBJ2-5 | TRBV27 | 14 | CASRRGGAQETQYF
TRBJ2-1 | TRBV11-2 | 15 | CASSVGLEKGNEQFF
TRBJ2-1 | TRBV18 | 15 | CASNHRGLGSFEQFF
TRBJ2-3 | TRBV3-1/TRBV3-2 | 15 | CASSQDRAGENTQYF
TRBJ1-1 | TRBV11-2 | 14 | CASSLDTLETEAFF
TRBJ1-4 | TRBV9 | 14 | CASSETGQNEKLFF
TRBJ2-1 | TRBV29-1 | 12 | CSVDQGNNEQFF
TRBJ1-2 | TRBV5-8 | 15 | CASSLDRGRLGGYTF
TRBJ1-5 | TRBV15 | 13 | CATSAGRDQPQHF
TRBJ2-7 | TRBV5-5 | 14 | CASSLDRAYYEQYF
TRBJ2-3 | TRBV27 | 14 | CASSAAAPTDTQYF
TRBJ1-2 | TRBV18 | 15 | CASSPNYAGQEGYTF
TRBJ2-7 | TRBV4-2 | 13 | CASSSDRPYEQYF
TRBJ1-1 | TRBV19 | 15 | CASSIEVGGHTEAFF
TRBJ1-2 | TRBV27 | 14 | CASSAQGQGYGYTF
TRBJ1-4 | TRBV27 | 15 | CASSAGTTTNEKLFF
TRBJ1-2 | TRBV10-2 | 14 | CASRPQGTLSGYTF